The 5 T cell receptor beta chains below were found in one sample sequenced in a study of blood T cell repertoires in COVID-19. Profiling relied on immunoSEQ multiplex PCR, and the TCRdb table lists in-frame clones only, not all of them. Found here are around 370,000 clones, roughly 90% of them singletons; the top ten hold 7% to 8%. Specimen: peripheral blood. These receptors were taken from a woman in her seventies with COVID-19, enrolled during active disease.

V gene TRBV9 combines with J gene TRBJ1-2; D possibly corresponds to TRBD1 (5 bases). CDR1 is SGDLS, CDR2 YYNGEE, per germline. Trimming took off 0 bases at V and 2 bases at J, with 17 bases between the two ends. This CDR3 comprises 17 residues. CDR3 in amino acids: CASSVDQGGRVNYGYTF. DNA of the CDR3: TGTGCCAGCAGCGTAGATCAGGGAGGAAGGGTAAACTATGGCTACACCTTC. Looking up the rest from reference TRBV9 and TRBJ1-2 gives the full variable domain: DSGVTQTPKHLITATGQRVTLRCSPRSGDLSVYWYQQSLDQGLQFLIQYYNGEERAKGNILERFSAQQFPDLHSELNLSSLELGDSALYFCASSVDQGGRVNYGYTFGSGTRLTVV.

This rearrangement joins TRBV5-1 to TRBJ2-5, with 9 bases that match TRBD2. V lost 5 bases, J lost 1 base, and 6 bases stayed unmatched. The CDR3 contains 15 residues. CDR1 and CDR2 (germline): SGHRS, YFSETQ. The CDR3 coding sequence is TGCGCCAGCAGTAGGGAGCGGGGGGCCCAAGAGACCCAGTACTTC. Residues: CASSRERGAQETQYF.

The chain uses TRBV29-1 and TRBJ1-2; no clear D. From germline, CDR1 is SQVTM and CDR2 ANQGSEA. V was trimmed by 7 bases and J by 6 bases, leaving 15 bases between them. The CDR3 spans 12 residues. The CDR3 DNA follows: TGCAGCGCGGCCCGAGGCGGGCATGGCTACACCTTC. It translates to CSAARGGHGYTF.

The chain combines TRBV3-1 (or the pseudogene TRBV3-2) with TRBJ2-5, with D tentatively TRBD2 (6 bases). The germline gives CDR1 LGHDT, CDR2 YNNKEL (reference sequence). V lost 3 bases, J lost 5 bases, and 16 bases lay in between. This CDR3 region has 15 residues. The CDR3 loop reads CASSHGTRGGETQYF. DNA of the CDR3: TGTGCCAGCAGCCATGGGACCCGTGGGGGGGAGACCCAGTACTTC.

This rearrangement joins TRBV6-5 to TRBJ1-3, with a tentative D call TRBD1 (5 bases). Trimming took off 0 bases at V and 4 bases at J, with 10 bases between the two ends. Germline V CDR1 and CDR2: MNHEY, SVGAGI. This CDR3 comprises 15 residues. This chain's CDR3 is CASSYSTQGGNTIYF. CDR3 DNA sequence: TGTGCCAGCAGTTACTCGACGCAGGGCGGAAACACCATATATTTT.